This T cell receptor (beta chain) was sequenced for a study of CXCR3-negative and CXCR3-positive naive CD8 T cells. Study in general: Sequencing brought in roughly 150 million TRB reads altogether, and each library got about 1.5 +/- 0.3 million.

Overall study results and limits: Naive cells that were CXCR3-positive had more hydrophobic TRB CDR3s (compared with CXCR3-negative naive cells). Comparably high diversity was seen in both naive subsets, and much lower diversity in memory CD8+ cells. Naive cells that were CXCR3-negative or CXCR3-positive used TRBV-TRBJ genes alike, while memory cells diverged.

Concerning this clonotype: Its cognate antigen is unknown.

Naive CD8+ T lymphocytes were specified as CD45RO-CCR7+CD27+CD95-. UMI-labeled 5' RACE TRB cDNA libraries were prepared from the cells. Following a re-call of the 5' RACE reads, TCRdb has one entry per CDR3 protein and lacks DNA. In total, the table holds some 7,000 distinct CDR3 sequences. The CDR3 length is 15 residues. The rearrangement joins TRBV21-1 to TRBJ2-5; TCRdb's assignment of TRBD1 cannot be checked, as there is no DNA. TRBV21-1 represents a pseudogene. The TCR was taken from a human donor in good health. Some clones in this sample may be carry-over from other donors' samples. The sequencing input was naive CXCR3+ CD8+ T cells from blood. Subset of the sample: CD45RO-CCR7+CD27+CD95- naive CD8+ T cells expressing CXCR3 (TNR3+). This chain's CDR3 is CASSTMTGVLSAQYF.